What follows are 11 T cell receptor beta chains derived from one specimen sequenced in a study of immune cell composition in non-small cell lung cancer. Normal lung sampling was at least 3 cm from the tumour, as distant as possible. TCRdb's table, derived via immunoSEQ multiplex PCR, lists solely in-frame clones and lacks some. Of 4,700 or so clones in the sample, around 70% were seen once. Material for sequencing was non-adjacent lung tissue. The receptor set was obtained from a human donor with non-small cell lung cancer.

The chain uses TRBV7-9 and TRBJ2-2, with TRBD2 matching over 9 bases. V was clipped by 5 bases and J by 6 bases; unmatched bases: 10. This CDR3 is 16 amino acids long. CDR1 is SEHNR, CDR2 FQNEAQ, per germline (reference sequence). CDR3 in DNA: TGTGCCAGCAGCCACGGAGCCGAGCGGGGGGCCGGGGAGCTGTTTTTT. Its translation: CASSHGAERGAGELFF.

Concerning this clone itself: An end of the junction differs from the germline gene, which may be a read error. The chain recombines TRBV30 with TRBJ1-2; D unresolved. This CDR3 comprises 12 residues. Germline CDR1 GTSNPN, CDR2 SVGIG (reference sequence). CDR3 DNA: TGTGCCTCTTCTGTCCTCTACTACGGCTACACCTTC. It translates to CASSVLYYGYTF.

The chain couples TRBV7-8 to TRBJ1-1; the match to TRBD1 covers 9 bases. This CDR3 is built from 15 residues. The J segment lost 0 bases and the V segment lost 5 bases, leaving 4 bases of the junction unmatched. From germline, CDR1 is SGHVS and CDR2 FQNEAQ. The CDR3 region is CASSEQGAMNTEAFF. CDR3 DNA sequence: TGTGCCAGCAGCGAACAGGGGGCCATGAACACTGAAGCTTTCTTT. Combining the CDR3 with reference TRBV7-8 and TRBJ1-1 gives the whole variable domain GAGVSQSPRYKVAKRGQDVALRCDPISGHVSLFWYQQALGQGPEFLTYFQNEAQLDKSGLPSDRFFAERPEGSVSTLKIQRTQQEDSAVYLCASSEQGAMNTEAFFGQGTRLTVV.

The rearrangement joins TRBV6-5 to TRBJ1-2; 8 bases align to TRBD1. CDR3 size: 14 residues. The germline CDR1 and CDR2 sequences are MNHEY and SVGAGI. The V and J ends lost 5 bases and 8 bases, in that order; junction bases with no gene match: 10. In DNA, the CDR3 is TGTGCCAGCAGTAACACGGACAGGGCCTCCGGCTACACCTTC. It encodes CASSNTDRASGYTF.

By share, this clone ranks as medium-sized. The chain carries TRBV6-6 and TRBJ1-5; weak D call: TRBD1 (5 bases). The CDR3 runs 14 residues. The V gene lost 2 bases and the J gene lost 6 bases, with 11 bases spanning the gap. Germline V gives CDR1 MNHNY, CDR2 SVGAGI (reference sequence). The CDR3 spells CASSYGGAGQPQHF. The CDR3 bases are TGTGCCAGCAGTTACGGAGGGGCCGGTCAGCCCCAGCATTTT.

This clone was counted a few times. The chain has TRBV6-5 and TRBJ2-2; no clear D gene. Trimming cost V 0 bases and J 6 bases, with 8 bases left between them. The CDR3 sequence is 14 residues long. CDR1 is MNHEY, CDR2 SVGAGI, per germline. The CDR3 DNA reads as TGTGCCAGCAGTTACTCGGCCTTCTCCGGGGAGCTGTTTTTT. This sequence encodes CASSYSAFSGELFF.

The chain couples TRBV27 to TRBJ1-2, with D uncertain. Looked up from germline, CDR1 is MNHEY and CDR2 is SMNVEV (reference sequence). Trimming stripped 0 bases from V and 7 bases from J, with 12 bases between. The CDR3 runs to 14 residues. CDR3 sequence: CASSLSSSGGGYTF. The CDR3, as DNA: TGTGCCAGCAGTTTATCTTCTTCCGGAGGTGGCTACACCTTC.

This chain uses TRBV25-1 with TRBJ2-1; 7 nucleotides agree with TRBD2. Per the germline V gene, CDR1 is MGHDK and CDR2 is SYGVNS. V lost 7 bases and J lost 4; bases outside the gene matches: 10. CDR3 size: 15 residues. The CDR3 coding sequence is TGTGCCAGCAACCCGGCGGGGGATCCATACAATGAGCAGTTCTTC. Protein sequence: CASNPAGDPYNEQFF. The complete variable domain, with remaining parts taken from reference TRBV25-1 and TRBJ2-1, reads EADIYQTPRYLVIGTGKKITLECSQTMGHDKMYWYQQDPGMELHLIHYSYGVNSTEKGDLSSESTVSRIRTEHFPLTLESARPSHTSQYLCASNPAGDPYNEQFFGPGTRLTVL.

This clone was recorded a few times. The V call is TRBV4-2, the J call TRBJ2-1; D not certain. Germline assignment: CDR1 LGHNA and CDR2 YNFKEQ. V lost 0 bases and J 8 bases, leaving 20 bases between the germline ends. CDR3 length: 17 residues. The CDR3 DNA reads as TGTGCCAGCAGCCAAGAGGTTTCGAGGCTATATGTATATGAGCAGTTCTTC. This codes for CASSQEVSRLYVYEQFF.

The chain employs TRBV11-2 and TRBJ2-7; tentative D call: TRBD1 (5 bases). The CDR3 has 14 residues. The V gene's germline CDR1 is SGHAT and CDR2 FQNNGV. With 3 bases removed from V and 4 bases from J, the gap between germline ends came to 13 bases. The DNA of the CDR3 is TGTGCCAGCAGCTTTGGGCAGGGCGGTTACGAGCAGTACTTC. This codes for CASSFGQGGYEQYF.

This rearrangement joins TRBV4-2 to TRBJ2-7; 7 bases map to TRBD2. The CDR3 is made up of 16 amino acids. J was trimmed by 6 bases and V by 3 bases; bases with no gene match: 14. The germline V gene encodes CDR1 LGHNA and CDR2 YNFKEQ. Written as DNA, the CDR3 is TGTGCCAGCAGCCAGGGTGTCGGCGGGAGTATTTCCGAGCAGTACTTC. As protein: CASSQGVGGSISEQYF.